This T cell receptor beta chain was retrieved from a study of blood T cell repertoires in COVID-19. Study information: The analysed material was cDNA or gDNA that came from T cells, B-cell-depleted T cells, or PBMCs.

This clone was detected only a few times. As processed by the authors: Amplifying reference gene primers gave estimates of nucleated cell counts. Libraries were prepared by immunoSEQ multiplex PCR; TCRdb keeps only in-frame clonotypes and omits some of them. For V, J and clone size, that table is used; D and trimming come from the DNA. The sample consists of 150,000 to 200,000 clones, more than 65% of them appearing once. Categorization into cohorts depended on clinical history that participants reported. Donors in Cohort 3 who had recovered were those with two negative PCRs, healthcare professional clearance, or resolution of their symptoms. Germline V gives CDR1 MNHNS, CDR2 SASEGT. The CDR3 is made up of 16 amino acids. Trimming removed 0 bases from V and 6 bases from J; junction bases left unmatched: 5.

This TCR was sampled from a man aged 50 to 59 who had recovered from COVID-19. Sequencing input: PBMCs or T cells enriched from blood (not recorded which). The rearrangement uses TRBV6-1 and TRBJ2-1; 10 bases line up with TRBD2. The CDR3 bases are TGTGCCAGCAGTGAAGCTTTAGCGGGGGGTACCAATGAGCAGTTCTTC. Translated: CASSEALAGGTNEQFF.